This T cell receptor (beta chain) was identified in a study of T-cell memory formation after mild COVID-19. MiXCR was run by TCRdb on the 5' RACE reads, yielding one entry per CDR3 protein. The sample carries roughly 410,000 distinct CDR3 sequences, 20% to 25% recorded once. The receptor's source is an adult woman who had mild COVID-19 (a few samples of this study predate the infection). Cell type and time point are not known. Sequencing used PBMCs or a T cell subset sorted from them (not recorded which).

CDR3 nucleotides: TGTGCCAGCAGCTTGGGGATCCAGCCCCAGCATTTT. This sequence encodes CASSLGIQPQHF. The rearrangement links TRBV5-5 to TRBJ1-5, with no clear D. The CDR3 sequence is 12 residues long. The ends were cut back, 0 bases at V and 7 bases at J, with 5 bases in the middle. Germline V CDR1 and CDR2: SGHKS, YYEKEE (reference sequence).